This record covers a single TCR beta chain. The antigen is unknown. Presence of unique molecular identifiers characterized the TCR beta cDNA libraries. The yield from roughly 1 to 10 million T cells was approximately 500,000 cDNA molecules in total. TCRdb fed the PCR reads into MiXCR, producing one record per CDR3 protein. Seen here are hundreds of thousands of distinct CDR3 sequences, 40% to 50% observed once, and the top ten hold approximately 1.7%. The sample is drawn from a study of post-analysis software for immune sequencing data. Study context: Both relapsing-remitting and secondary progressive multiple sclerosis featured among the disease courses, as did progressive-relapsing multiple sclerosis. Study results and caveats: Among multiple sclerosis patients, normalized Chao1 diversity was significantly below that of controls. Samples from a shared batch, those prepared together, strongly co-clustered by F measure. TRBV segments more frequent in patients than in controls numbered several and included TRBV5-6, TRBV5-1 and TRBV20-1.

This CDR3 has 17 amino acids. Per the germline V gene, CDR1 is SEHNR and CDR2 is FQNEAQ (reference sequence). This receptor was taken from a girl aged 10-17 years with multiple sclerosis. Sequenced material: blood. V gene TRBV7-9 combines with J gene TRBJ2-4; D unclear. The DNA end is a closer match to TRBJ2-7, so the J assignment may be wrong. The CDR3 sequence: CASSSPPSGSLTYEQYF. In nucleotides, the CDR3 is TGTGCCAGCAGCTCGCCCCCCTCGGGCTCCCTCACCTACGAGCAGTACTTC.